This T cell receptor beta chain appears in the sequencing data of a study of cytomegalovirus exposure and HLA in healthy donors. The wider study: Earlier, 150 million to 200 million T cells were analyzed, and over 95 million unique TCR beta sequences were found among them. General observations from the study: The majority of TCR sequences were rare, yet some public TCRs appeared in many donors. Later analysis showed TCR association rates varying by HLA locus, highest for DRB1 and lowest for HLA-C. CMV serostatus alone was available as immune exposure information.

Turning to this clone: The antigen is undetermined.

The PCR contained 60 Vbeta and 13 Jbeta primers. Using immunoSEQ multiplex PCR, the repertoire was profiled, and TCRdb retains in-frame clones only, with some absent. This sample contains about 82,000 clones. The trim removed 3 bases at V and 10 bases at J, leaving 7 bases unmatched. Germline V gene data show CDR1 as KGHSH and CDR2 as LQKENI. The CDR3 length is 14 residues. Material: PBMCs. V and J are TRBV18 and TRBJ2-1, with 9 nucleotides matching TRBD1. The TCR was taken from a woman aged 30 to 39 in good health and CMV-seronegative. This chain's CDR3 is CASSPRTGVHEQFF. CDR3 nucleotide sequence: TGTGCCAGCTCACCGCGGACAGGGGTACACGAGCAGTTCTTC.